This T cell receptor (beta chain) was recovered during a study of T cells in Graves' hyperthyroidism and ophthalmopathy (dated by TCRdb to the late 2010s). In terms of the full investigation: Peripheral blood samples were taken at initial diagnosis, before any treatment was given. A discovery cohort of around 100 patients, 43 with Graves' ophthalmopathy and 57 with stable Graves' hyperthyroidism, was used to find distinguishing TCR V-J signatures. Whether ophthalmopathy could be predicted prospectively was tested in an independent validation cohort made up of 18 to 20 hyperthyroidism patients plus 17 patients who later progressed to ophthalmopathy. The approximately 98 discovery patients were randomly divided into training and test sets at a 7:3 ratio. In several Graves' hyperthyroidism patients, the study also compared T-cell repertoires from thyroid tissue with T-cell repertoires from blood. Once sampling was done, hyperthyroidism patients were given methimazole at a starting dose of 30 mg daily, whereas ophthalmopathy patients were given high-dose intravenous methylprednisolone. TCR Vbeta CDR3 sequencing of approximately 140 peripheral blood samples (43 ophthalmopathy, over 70 hyperthyroidism and approximately 17 progressor patients) is reported in the paper.

The TCR beta CDR3 regions were amplified from the RNA transcripts. The first round of RT-PCR for the TCR CDR3 was performed with the HTBI primer set and the Qiagen OneStep RT-PCR kit. Libraries were constructed in a second round of multiplex PCR, after which size selection and purification were performed. The libraries were sequenced on an Illumina HiSeq2000 using paired-end 100 bp reads. The authors processed their data as follows. Raw data were processed with SOAPnuke, discarding reads with adapters, uncalled bases, mean Phred below 15, or no exact constant-primer or identifier match. High-quality paired reads were merged using COPE v1.2.5, and each unique nucleotide sequence was defined as a clonotype. MiTCR v1.1 was used to align clonotypes to the IMGT TRBV, TRBD and TRBJ reference segments. Only V-J combinations with frequency above 0.0001, covering about 99% of repertoires, were analysed. The TCS score was defined as F50 (clonal expansion) divided by E x V (chaos), with BLOSUM62-based TCRdist calculated between CDR3 peptides within each V-J. Welch's t-statistics and random forest reduced several hundred V-J features to around 14, which were used in a naive Bayes classifier (R e1071). The public reads were quality trimmed at Q25 with fastp and then assembled into clones with MiXCR by TCRdb, keeping productive beta chains. All rows with the same CDR3 protein become a single entry with the most common DNA and genes. The V and J calls shown here were made by TCRdb, not taken from the authors' results. A total of more than 300,000 distinct CDR3 sequences appear in this sample, roughly 14% of them only once. The top ten clonotypes cover approximately 10% of the sample.

Paper-wide results and their limitations: No statistical method was used to set the sample size in advance, and investigators knew the group allocation. Most expanded thyroid clonotypes (frequency above 0.001) were also detected in blood, a finding suggesting that blood repertoires may reflect thyroid immune responses. During validation, the model predicted progression to ophthalmopathy a median of around 6 months ahead of onset, with around 65% sensitivity and 72.22% specificity. Ophthalmopathy was separated from stable hyperthyroidism by a 13 V-J signature model, with about 88% sensitivity and roughly 81% specificity obtained in cross-validation and 80%/75% obtained in testing.

This clonotype came up many times. Its antigen has not been determined. Base qualities are not at hand, and no much larger clone is one base apart. In the germline V gene, CDR1 corresponds to SNHLY and CDR2 to FYNNEI. The CDR3 holds 15 amino acids from the cysteine to the phenylalanine. This entry keeps only the CDR3 DNA: 45 bases, framed from base 1. The germline V and J ends show losses of 4 bases and 4 bases respectively, and no gene match explains 8 bases of the junction. A patient counted as having stable Graves' hyperthyroidism if no progression to ophthalmopathy occurred over 18 months of follow-up. The hyperthyroidism patients were between 18 and 65 years old and newly diagnosed, with a disease duration of less than 2 months. Patients with uncontrolled infections, other autoimmune diseases, pregnancy or lactation were excluded. Diagnoses were based on clinical symptoms, serum thyroxine and TRAb, thyroid ultrasound and orbital computed tomography. PBMCs were separated from 10 ml of fresh peripheral blood using Ficoll-Paque density gradient centrifugation. Total RNA was extracted with Trizol reagent, and quality was checked on an Agilent 2100 Bioanalyzer.

Material for sequencing was blood. The chain is assembled from TRBV2 and TRBJ2-5; 8 bases in the junction line up with TRBD1. The clonotype originates from a woman aged 55 to 70 with Graves' hyperthyroidism. The nucleotide sequence reads TGTGCCAGCAGTGTAATCGGGACAGGATCAGAGACCCAGTACTTC. Its product reads: CASSVIGTGSETQYF.